This T cell receptor (beta chain) stems from a study of radiotherapy plus CTLA-4 blockade in lung cancer. V lost 1 base to trimming and J lost 5 bases, with 6 bases between them. Germline V gene sequence: CDR1 SGHDN, CDR2 FVKESK. The CDR3 spans 12 residues. Findings of the study overall: Dynamics of early blood T cell clones, together with interferon-beta, were reportedly the best predictors of response. Blood-borne expansion of tumor-derived TCR clones followed radiotherapy plus ipilimumab.

Produced via immunoSEQ multiplex PCR; TCRdb's table is partial and in-frame only. This table has roughly 50,000 clones, 82% appearing once. Patients with chemo-refractory metastatic non-small-cell lung cancer received focal radiation plus CTLA-4 blockade with ipilimumab. In regard to this clone: Its antigen is unknown.

V is TRBV14 and J is TRBJ2-7, with no clear D. The source material was peripheral blood, sampled from a patient treated with radiotherapy plus ipilimumab. The TCR sequence derives from a human donor with non-small cell lung cancer who had stable disease on radiotherapy plus ipilimumab. The CDR3 region has the DNA TGTGCCAGCAGCCAAGTGGCTGACGAGCAGTACTTC. This sequence encodes CASSQVADEQYF.